This T cell receptor beta chain emerged from a study of blood T cell repertoires in COVID-19. Overall study context: Material from acute and convalescent COVID-19 was sourced from the United States, Italy and Spain. Sources were T cells, B-cell-depleted T cells, or PBMCs; the material itself was cDNA or gDNA.

Donors were grouped by their self-reported clinical history. This CDR3 region has 13 residues. Germline loops: CDR1 LNHDA, CDR2 SQIVND (reference sequence). Losses at the gene ends were 6 bases for V and 8 bases for J; bases not matched to a gene: 7. Original analysis: Scientists estimated how many nucleated cells there were by amplifying reference gene primers. This table comes from immunoSEQ multiplex PCR, and its TCRdb copy is limited to in-frame clones, with some not included. Clone size and the V and J calls come from that table; the DNA yielded D and trimming. This table has 130,000 to 150,000 clones, approximately 87% appearing once.

The genes are TRBV19 and TRBJ2-1, with TRBD1 matching 7 bases. The TCR originated in a woman between 25 and 40 years old with acute COVID-19. Specimen: PBMCs or T cells enriched from blood (not recorded which). The CDR3 sequence: CASSRRQGYEQFF. DNA for the CDR3: TGTGCCAGTAGCCGCCGACAGGGCTATGAGCAGTTCTTC. The full variable domain, completed using reference TRBV19 and TRBJ2-1, is DGGITQSPKYLFRKEGQNVTLSCEQNLNHDAMYWYRQDPGQGLRLIYYSQIVNDFQKGDIAEGYSVSREKKESFPLTVTSAQKNPTAFYLCASSRRQGYEQFFGPGTRLTVL.